The T cell receptor (beta chain) under discussion was sequenced for a study of T cells in Graves' hyperthyroidism and ophthalmopathy. Study observations and caveats: Most thyroid clonotypes expanded above 0.001 were also detected in blood.

This CDR3 comprises 17 residues. CDR1 SGHTA and CDR2 FQGNSA come from the germline V gene. The V gene end was trimmed by 6 bases and the J gene end by 2 bases; junction bases not matched to a gene: 9. Amplified TCR beta CDR3 regions derived from RNA transcripts. In the first-round RT-PCR of the TCR CDR3, the HTBI primer set was used. TCRdb itself ran the multiplex PCR reads through MiXCR, one entry per CDR3 protein. There are around 540,000 distinct CDR3 sequences in the sample; about 15% occur only once, and 25% to 35% lies in the top ten. This clonotype was detected many times. Its antigen is currently unknown.

The V and J genes are TRBV7-2 and TRBJ2-6; 8 bases fit TRBD1. Sample: blood. The receptor was derived from a woman aged 25-40 years with Graves' ophthalmopathy. CDR3 sequence reads: CASRPDRVLTGANVLTF. For the CDR3, the DNA is TGTGCCAGCAGGCCGGACAGGGTCTTGACTGGGGCCAACGTCCTGACTTTC. Using reference TRBV7-2 and TRBJ2-6 for the parts outside the CDR3, the full variable domain is GAGVSQSPSNKVTEKGKDVELRCDPISGHTALYWYRQSLGQGLEFLIYFQGNSAPDKSGLPSDRFSAERTGGSVSTLTIQRTQQEDSAVYLCASRPDRVLTGANVLTFGAGSRLTVL.